Listed here is a single TCR beta chain. No antigen is known for it. This sample was included in a study of blood T cells in healthy people across ages. Findings of the study overall: Per million T cells, the diversity of TCR beta decreased roughly linearly as age advanced. There were more naive CD4+ cells and higher diversity in long-lived donors than in aged donors.

Trimming cost V 0 bases and J 9 bases, with 13 bases left between them. Germline assignment: CDR1 SGHRS and CDR2 YFSETQ. The CDR3 spans 14 residues. Then a second PCR, running about 6 to 12 cycles, was carried out with a sample-barcoded 5' primer and a J-beta primer mix. Each cDNA was tagged by a template-switch adaptor containing 12 random nucleotides. In TCRdb, the 5' RACE reads were re-called with MiXCR into one record per CDR3 protein. The data contain around 940,000 distinct CDR3 sequences, 45% to 60% of them singletons. This TCR derives from an older woman in good health. The V gene is TRBV5-1, the J gene TRBJ2-1; D remains ambiguous. The sequencing sample was made of blood. The CDR3 nucleotides are TGCGCCAGCAGCTTGGCGGCTGGTCCGGGTGAGCAGTTCTTC. This gives the protein CASSLAAGPGEQFF. Combining the CDR3 with reference TRBV5-1 and TRBJ2-1 gives the whole variable domain KAGVTQTPRYLIKTRGQQVTLSCSPISGHRSVSWYQQTPGQGLQFLFEYFSETQRNKGNFPGRFSGRQFSNSRSEMNVSTLELGDSALYLCASSLAAGPGEQFFGPGTRLTVL.